This TCR beta chain was retrieved from a study of CD8 T cells in Susac syndrome. About the research overall: Within the group of sequenced Susac syndrome patients, six had active disease and roughly eight were in remission. Treatment status at blood draw for the Susac syndrome patients was therapy-naive, corticosteroids, or intravenous immunoglobulin alone.

Random hexamers were used to reverse transcribe an amount of about 0.45 to 1 ug RNA. A single record per CDR3 protein comes from TCRdb applying MiXCR to the immunoSEQ multiplex PCR reads. The table has under 200,000 distinct CDR3 sequences, about 94% seen once; the top ten hold more than 0.08%. General study findings and limits: None of the CD4+ T cell repertoires in Susac syndrome showed clonal expansion. The study admitted that it had a relatively small number of individuals in its TCR sequencing and HLA analysis.

Notes on this clonotype: Its antigen is as yet unknown.

V lost 3 bases to trimming and J lost 7 bases, with 16 bases between them. The CDR3 has 15 residues. In germline, CDR1 is LGHNA, CDR2 YSLEER. The chain couples TRBV4-3 to TRBJ1-3; D call uncertain. This sequence was found in a human donor with Susac syndrome. The sequenced sample was CD4+ T cells from PBMCs. This CDR3 is CASSHQIEWENTIYF. The CDR3 nucleotides are TGCGCCAGCAGCCACCAAATCGAGTGGGAGAACACCATATATTTT.